Listed below are T cell receptor beta chains from one sample, sequenced in a study of cytomegalovirus exposure and HLA in healthy donors. The data were produced by immunoSEQ multiplex PCR, yet TCRdb's version contains in-frame clones alone and is incomplete. The profile shows 150,000 to 200,000 clones, just over 75% of them singletons. Sequencing was carried out using PBMCs. The source of these receptors is a middle-aged woman in good health and CMV-seronegative. The CDR3 runs from the conserved cysteine through the conserved F or W. Clone sizes are given selectively: once, few, many, or a class where the clone is expanded.

j_call	clone_size	cdr3_length	v_call	cdr3_aa
TRBJ1-5	.	15	TRBV19	CASSLPGQGREPQHF
TRBJ2-3	.	16	TRBV28	CASTRREGQGGNTQYF
TRBJ1-1	.	15	TRBV12-5	CASGLVPNLNTEAFF
TRBJ2-5	.	12	TRBV7-8	CASSPGHETQYF
TRBJ2-7	.	15	TRBV11-3	CASSGTGTGGYEQYF
TRBJ2-5	once	15	TRBV9	CASSPTTGTQETQYF
TRBJ2-2	.	16	TRBV7-7	CASSSTRGDRAGELFF
TRBJ2-3	.	18	TRBV28	CASSLGVPGEGSKNTQYF
TRBJ2-3	.	12	TRBV19	CASSRYEDTQYF
TRBJ2-2	.	16	TRBV2	CASSERAGKGAGELFF
TRBJ1-1	.	12	TRBV30	CAWSVGATEAFF
TRBJ2-1	few	16	TRBV27	CASSLGRSLTGNEQFF
TRBJ2-1	.	18	TRBV27	CASSPSSGNTLLSYEQFF
TRBJ1-5	.	17	TRBV7-9	CASSLETGIGSNQPQHF
TRBJ2-5	few	15	TRBV25-1	CASSEWSGGRETQYF
TRBJ2-2	.	15	TRBV5-1	CASSLEGTSTGELFF
TRBJ2-7	.	15	TRBV5-8	CASSPNARQNYEQYF
TRBJ2-3	.	16	TRBV10-3	CAISEGASGNADTQYF
TRBJ2-1	.	15	TRBV27	CASSLLGLAGNEQFF
TRBJ2-7	.	13	TRBV11-3	CASSSNRVGEQYF
TRBJ2-3	few	16	TRBV6-6	CASSRTSGSSTDTQYF
TRBJ1-1	.	14	TRBV9	CASSRTSMNTEAFF
TRBJ1-1	.	16	TRBV14	CASSPDRGAPNTEAFF
TRBJ1-2	.	12	TRBV30	CAWNPGWDGYTF
TRBJ2-3	.	15	TRBV18	CASSPPGGATDTQYF
TRBJ2-7	.	12	TRBV29-1	CSVGGQGVVQYF
TRBJ1-4	few	14	TRBV6-5	CASSYSRGNEKLFF
TRBJ1-5	.	14	TRBV28	CASSLGGGNQPQHF
TRBJ2-1	.	15	TRBV28	CASSSIAGVSDEQFF
TRBJ2-2	.	12	TRBV2	CASTTSAGELFF
TRBJ2-3	.	15	TRBV6-5	CASSYQGKGVDTQYF
TRBJ1-1	once	15	TRBV5-1	CASSPGGGVNTEAFF
TRBJ2-2	.	16	TRBV30	CAWSVQAGANTGELFF
TRBJ2-7	few	19	TRBV7-3	CASSPSRLAGGPDSYEQYF
TRBJ2-7	.	13	TRBV7-9	CASSLLLAYEQYF
TRBJ2-3	.	12	TRBV15	CATQRGTDTQYF
TRBJ2-5	.	16	TRBV5-1	CASSLVSVSGQETQYF
TRBJ2-2	.	17	TRBV19	CASTQGLAAGNTGELFF
TRBJ2-6	.	15	TRBV5-1	CASKRQSSGANVLTF
TRBJ2-7	.	15	TRBV5-1	CASSGGAKSSYEQYF
TRBJ2-5	.	15	TRBV2	CASSSRDWDEETQYF
TRBJ1-1	.	15	TRBV28	CASSPTRDSNTEAFF
TRBJ2-2	.	16	TRBV27	CASKGWRGIEAGELFF
TRBJ2-7	.	14	TRBV2	CASSEASGRLEQYF
TRBJ2-7	.	14	TRBV7-3	CASSLVQGPSEQYF